Detailed here is one T cell receptor (beta chain). The antigen is not known. A patient was excluded if there was uncontrolled infection, other autoimmune disease, pregnancy or lactation. Amplification of TCR beta CDR3 regions was performed using RNA transcripts as template. The HTBI primer set drove a first-round RT-PCR of the TCR CDR3. TCRdb re-derived calls from the multiplex PCR reads in MiXCR, one entry per CDR3 protein. Here the sample spans about 300,000 distinct CDR3 sequences, roughly 19% being singletons. CDR3 length equals 13 residues. Germline CDR1 MNHNS, CDR2 SASEGT. Trimming took 3 bases from V and 2 from J, leaving 8 bases between them. These data are taken from a study of T cells in Graves' hyperthyroidism and ophthalmopathy. Study findings and constraints: With a median lead of roughly 6.8 months before onset, the model predicted ophthalmopathy. Researchers found most expanded thyroid clonotypes above 0.001 in blood as well.

This TCR was recovered from a man in his forties or fifties with Graves' ophthalmopathy. The rearrangement links TRBV6-1 to TRBJ2-7; D is unclear. Sequencing used blood. The CDR3 is CASSDTATYEQYF. CDR3 sequence (DNA): TGTGCCAGCAGTGACACTGCCACCTACGAGCAGTACTTC.